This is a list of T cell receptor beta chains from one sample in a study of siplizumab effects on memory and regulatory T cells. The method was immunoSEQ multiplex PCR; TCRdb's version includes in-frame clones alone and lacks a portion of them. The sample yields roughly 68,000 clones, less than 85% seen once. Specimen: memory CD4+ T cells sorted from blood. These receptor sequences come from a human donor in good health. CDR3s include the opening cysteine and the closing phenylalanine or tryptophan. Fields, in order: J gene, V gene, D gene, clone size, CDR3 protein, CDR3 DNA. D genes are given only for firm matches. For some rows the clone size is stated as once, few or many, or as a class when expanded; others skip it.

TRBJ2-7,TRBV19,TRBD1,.,CASRGTGTTYEQYF,TGTGCCAGTAGGGGGACAGGGACTACCTACGAGCAGTACTTC
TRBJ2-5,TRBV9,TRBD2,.,CASSVGASGGIQETQYF,TGTGCCAGCAGCGTAGGGGCTAGCGGGGGGATCCAAGAGACCCAGTACTTC
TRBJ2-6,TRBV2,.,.,CASSVSSGANVLTF,TGTGCCAGCAGTGTGAGCTCTGGGGCCAACGTCCTGACTTTC
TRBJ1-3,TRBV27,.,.,CASSSLNRSPSGNTIYF,TGTGCCAGCAGTTCTCTCAACAGGTCACCCTCTGGAAACACCATATATTTT
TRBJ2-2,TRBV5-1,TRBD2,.,CASSPLAGLGNTGELFF,TGCGCCAGCAGCCCCCTAGCGGGGTTGGGAAACACCGGGGAGCTGTTTTTT
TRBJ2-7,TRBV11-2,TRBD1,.,CASSSLQRLTGVPSGEQYF,TGTGCCAGCAGCTCCCTGCAACGGTTAACAGGGGTGCCTTCCGGCGAGCAGTACTTC
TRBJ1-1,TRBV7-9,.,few,CATSRDNTEAFF,TGTGCCACCTCGCGGGATAACACTGAAGCTTTCTTT
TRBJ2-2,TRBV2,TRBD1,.,CASRTNRGSGELFF,TGTGCCAGCAGAACAAACAGGGGATCCGGGGAGCTGTTTTTT
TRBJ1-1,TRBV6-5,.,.,CASSSPFVGRTEAFF,TGTGCCAGCAGTTCCCCGTTCGTCGGTCGGACTGAAGCTTTCTTT
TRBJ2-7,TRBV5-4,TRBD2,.,CASKLAGESSYEQYF,TGTGCCAGTAAACTAGCGGGAGAGAGCTCCTACGAGCAGTACTTC
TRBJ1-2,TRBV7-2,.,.,CASSFGGAYGYTF,TGTGCCAGCAGCTTCGGGGGGGCCTATGGCTACACCTTC
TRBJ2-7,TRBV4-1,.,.,CASSQGTESSYEQYF,TGCGCCAGCAGCCAAGGGACGGAGAGCTCCTACGAGCAGTACTTC
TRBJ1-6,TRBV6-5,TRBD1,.,CASSTGQGFNSPLHF,TGTGCCAGCAGTACAGGACAGGGCTTCAATTCACCCCTCCACTTT
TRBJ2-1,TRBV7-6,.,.,CASSSGQGQREVLWDEQFF,TGTGCCAGCAGCTCAGGACAGGGTCAGCGGGAGGTCCTCTGGGATGAGCAGTTCTTC
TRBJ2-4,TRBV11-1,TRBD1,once,CASSLVGRGLAKNIQYF,TGTGCCAGCAGCTTAGTAGGCAGGGGGCTTGCCAAAAACATTCAGTACTTC
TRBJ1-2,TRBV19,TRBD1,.,CASSRPRDRTTNYGYTF,TGTGCCAGTAGTAGACCCCGGGACAGGACGACTAACTATGGCTACACCTTC
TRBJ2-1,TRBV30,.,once,CAWSRGTSYNEQFF,TGTGCCTGGAGCAGAGGGACTTCCTACAATGAGCAGTTCTTC